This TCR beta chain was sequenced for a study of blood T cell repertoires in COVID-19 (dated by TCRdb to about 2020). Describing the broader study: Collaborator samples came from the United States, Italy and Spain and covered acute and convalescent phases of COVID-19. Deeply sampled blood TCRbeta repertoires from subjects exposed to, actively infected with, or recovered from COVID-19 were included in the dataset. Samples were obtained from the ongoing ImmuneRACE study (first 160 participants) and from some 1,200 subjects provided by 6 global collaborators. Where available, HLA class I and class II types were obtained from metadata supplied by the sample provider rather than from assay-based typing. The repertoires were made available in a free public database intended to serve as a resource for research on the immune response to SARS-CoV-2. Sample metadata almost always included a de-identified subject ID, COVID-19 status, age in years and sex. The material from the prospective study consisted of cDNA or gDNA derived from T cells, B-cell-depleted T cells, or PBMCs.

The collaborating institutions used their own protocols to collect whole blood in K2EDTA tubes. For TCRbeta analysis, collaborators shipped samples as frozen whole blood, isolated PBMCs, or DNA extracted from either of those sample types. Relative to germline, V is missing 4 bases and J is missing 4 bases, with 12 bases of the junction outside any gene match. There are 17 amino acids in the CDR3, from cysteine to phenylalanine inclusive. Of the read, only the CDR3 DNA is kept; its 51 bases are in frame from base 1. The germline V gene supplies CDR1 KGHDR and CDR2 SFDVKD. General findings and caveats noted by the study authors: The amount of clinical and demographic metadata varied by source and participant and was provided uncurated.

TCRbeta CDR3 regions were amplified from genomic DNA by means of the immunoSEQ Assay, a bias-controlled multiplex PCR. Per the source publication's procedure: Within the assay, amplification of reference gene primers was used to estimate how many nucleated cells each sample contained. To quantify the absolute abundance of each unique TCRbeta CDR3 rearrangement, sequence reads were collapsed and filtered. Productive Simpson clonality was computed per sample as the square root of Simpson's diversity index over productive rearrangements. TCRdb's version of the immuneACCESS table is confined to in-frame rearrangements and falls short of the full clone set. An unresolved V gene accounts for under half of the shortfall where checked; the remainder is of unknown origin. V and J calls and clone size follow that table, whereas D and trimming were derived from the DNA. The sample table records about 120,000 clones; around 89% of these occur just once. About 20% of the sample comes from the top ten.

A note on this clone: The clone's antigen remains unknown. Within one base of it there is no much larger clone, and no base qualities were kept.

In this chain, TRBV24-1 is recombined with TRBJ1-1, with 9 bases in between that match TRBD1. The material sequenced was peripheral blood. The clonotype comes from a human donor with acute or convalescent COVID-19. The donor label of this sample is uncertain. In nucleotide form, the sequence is TGTGCCACCAGTGACGCCGGGACAGGGAGGGGAGGCACTGAAGCTTTCTTT. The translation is CATSDAGTGRGGTEAFF.